These 2 T cell receptor beta chains originate from one sample sequenced in a study of T-cell reconstitution after alpha-beta-depleted transplantation in children. The TCRbeta library incorporated unique molecular identifiers. TCRdb independently ran MiXCR on the PCR reads; one entry per CDR3 protein. The table records about 240,000 distinct CDR3 sequences, roughly 23% of them present only once. This sample comprised PBMCs, obtained before TCRalphabeta/CD19-depleted stem cell transplant. The origin of the receptors is a girl aged 2 to 9 with Fanconi anemia, due to receive a stem cell transplant.

This clonotype was seen many times. This chain uses TRBV4-1 with TRBJ2-1, with D perhaps TRBD2 (6 bases). The CDR3 loop spans 20 amino acids. Germline V gives CDR1 MGHRA, CDR2 YSYEKL. Between the trimmed V and J ends, which lost 7 bases and 6 bases, there was a span of 34 bases. CDR3 region: CASKDTATRLVIPWGNEQFF. The CDR3 DNA follows: TGCGCCAGCAAGGACACGGCGACTAGATTAGTAATACCGTGGGGCAATGAGCAGTTCTTC.

The J gene is TRBJ1-5, the V gene TRBV20-1, with D possibly being TRBD1 (5 bases). V dropped 5 bases and J dropped 4 bases, with 12 bases sitting between them. The CDR3 contains 13 residues. Germline V gene sequence: CDR1 DFQATT, CDR2 SNEGSKA (reference sequence). CDR3 in DNA: TGCAGTGCTCGAACACGGGGGAATCAGCCCCAGCATTTT. Amino acid sequence: CSARTRGNQPQHF.